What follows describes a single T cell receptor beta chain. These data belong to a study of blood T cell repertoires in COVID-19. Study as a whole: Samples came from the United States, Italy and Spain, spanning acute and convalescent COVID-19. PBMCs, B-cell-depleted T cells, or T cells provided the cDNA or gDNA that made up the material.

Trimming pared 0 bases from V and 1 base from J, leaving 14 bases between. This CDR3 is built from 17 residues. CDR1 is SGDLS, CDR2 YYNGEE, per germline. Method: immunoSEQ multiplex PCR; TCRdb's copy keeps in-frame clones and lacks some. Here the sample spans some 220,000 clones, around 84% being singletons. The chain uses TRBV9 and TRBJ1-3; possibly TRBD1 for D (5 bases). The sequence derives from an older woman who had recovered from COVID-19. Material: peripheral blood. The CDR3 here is CASSVGLLGASGNTIYF. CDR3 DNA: TGTGCCAGCAGCGTAGGCCTCCTTGGGGCGTCTGGAAACACCATATATTTT.